The clone carrying this T cell receptor beta chain was counted once. Germline V gene data show CDR1 as MNHEY and CDR2 as SVGAGI. The CDR3 totals 13 residues. The germline V and J ends were trimmed by 9 bases and 6 bases, with 18 bases remaining between them. The data were taken from a study of CD8 T cells in Susac syndrome. The T cells that were sequenced for TCR beta were CD8+ and CD4+ cells from blood. Relapsing-remitting disease, either stable or active, was present in the multiple sclerosis controls, who were treatment-naive patients. The TEMRA cells underwent FACS enrichment, while the CD8+ and CD4+ T cells underwent negative isolation. Random hexamers primed reverse transcription of 0.5 to 1 ug RNA. Across 54 Vbeta and 13 Jbeta, immunoSEQ multiplex PCR amplified TCR beta CDR3. TCRdb reprocessed the immunoSEQ multiplex PCR reads via MiXCR and lists one record per CDR3 protein. The sample includes about 210,000 distinct CDR3 sequences, roughly 96% of them seen just once.

The specimen sequenced was CD4+ T cells from PBMCs. The source is a human donor with multiple sclerosis. The J gene is TRBJ2-7, the V gene TRBV6-5; D call uncertain. The CDR3 DNA reads as TGTGCCAGTGGCCCCCTTGGCATTGGCGAGCAGTACTTC. Residues: CASGPLGIGEQYF.